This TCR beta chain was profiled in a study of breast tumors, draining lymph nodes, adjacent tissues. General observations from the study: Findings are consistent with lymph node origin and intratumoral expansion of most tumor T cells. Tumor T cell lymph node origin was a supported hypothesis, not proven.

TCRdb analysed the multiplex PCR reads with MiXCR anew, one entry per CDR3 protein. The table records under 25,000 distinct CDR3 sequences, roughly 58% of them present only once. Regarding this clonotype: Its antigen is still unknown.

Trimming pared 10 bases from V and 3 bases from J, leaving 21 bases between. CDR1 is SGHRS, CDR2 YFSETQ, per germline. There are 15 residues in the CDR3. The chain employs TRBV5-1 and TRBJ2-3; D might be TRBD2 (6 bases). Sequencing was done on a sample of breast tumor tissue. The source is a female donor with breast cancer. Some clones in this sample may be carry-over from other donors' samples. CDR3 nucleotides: TGCGCCGGCAACCGGGCGGGGAGTAATACAGATACGCAGTATTTT. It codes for CAGNRAGSNTDTQYF.